These 23 T cell receptor beta chains share one sample of origin, sequenced in a study of vaccination effects on CD4 cells after COVID-19. These receptors have no identified antigens. TCRdb's table, derived via immunoSEQ multiplex PCR, lists solely in-frame clones and lacks some. The sample has approximately 70,000 clones; under 85% are singletons. Antigen-specific CD4+ T cells were expanded with viral peptide pools in the ViraFEST assay before sequencing. At the end of around eleven days of culture, CD4+ T cells were isolated. PCR confirmed that the person was infected with SARS-CoV-2 between March and December 2020. The source was CD4+ T cells from PBMCs cultured with HIV peptides, collected before COVID-19 vaccination. Described subset: HIV-1 Nef peptide pool negative control/reference culture. The receptors come from a human donor who had a prior SARS-CoV-2 infection.

The chain uses TRBV4-2 and TRBJ2-2; TRBD2 agrees at 9 bases. This CDR3 has 16 residues. The V gene's germline CDR1 is LGHNA and CDR2 YNFKEQ. The V segment lost 4 bases and the J segment 3 bases; nucleotides outside the gene matches: 6. CDR3 sequence: CASSPVAGADTGELFF. The CDR3 coding sequence is TGTGCCAGCAGCCCCGTAGCGGGAGCGGACACCGGGGAGCTGTTTTTT.

The chain couples TRBV6-5 to TRBJ2-7; 7 positions match TRBD1. V was pared by 8 bases and J by 3 bases, with 10 bases of the junction left unmatched. Germline CDR1 reads MNHEY; CDR2 reads SVGAGI. The CDR3 has 14 amino acids. CDR3 amino acids: CASRRGIGLYEQYF. The CDR3 coding sequence is TGTGCCAGCCGCAGGGGGATTGGACTCTACGAGCAGTACTTC.

The chain couples TRBV4-2 to TRBJ2-3, with no clear D. The germline gives CDR1 LGHNA, CDR2 YNFKEQ. The CDR3 loop spans 13 amino acids. V dropped 4 bases and J dropped 2 bases, with 7 bases sitting between them. Here the CDR3 DNA reads TGTGCCAGCAGCCCGGGCTTCACAGATACGCAGTATTTT. Amino acid sequence: CASSPGFTDTQYF.

This chain joins TRBV5-5 and TRBJ1-4, with D perhaps matching TRBD1 (5 bases). Trimming removed 4 bases from V and 8 bases from J, with 12 bases in between. CDR1 and CDR2 (germline): SGHKS, YYEKEE (reference sequence). There are 13 residues in the CDR3. CDR3 region: CASSRPGHEKLFF. The CDR3 nucleotides are TGTGCCAGCAGCCGCCCAGGGCACGAAAAACTGTTTTTT. The variable domain in full, with the rest retrieved from reference TRBV5-5 and TRBJ1-4, is DAGVTQSPTHLIKTRGQQVTLRCSPISGHKSVSWYQQVLGQGPQFIFQYYEKEERGRGNFPDRFSARQFPNYSSELNVNALLLGDSALYLCASSRPGHEKLFFGSGTQLSVL.

The V and J genes are TRBV27 and TRBJ2-3; 7 bases map to TRBD1. The CDR3 has 15 residues. The J segment lost 0 bases and the V segment lost 7 bases, leaving 7 bases of the junction unmatched. From germline, CDR1 is MNHEY and CDR2 SMNVEV (reference sequence). In nucleotides, the CDR3 is TGTGCCAGCACTTACGACAGGGTTAGCACAGATACGCAGTATTTT. It is translated as CASTYDRVSTDTQYF.

CDR3 sequence (DNA): TGTGCCAGCAACAGGGTTAATGAAAAACTGTTTTTT. It encodes CASNRVNEKLFF. The chain has TRBV2 and TRBJ1-4; a possible D gene is TRBD1 (6 bases). The V gene lost 7 bases and the J gene lost 4 bases, with 7 bases spanning the gap. Germline values: CDR1 SNHLY, CDR2 FYNNEI. CDR3 size: 12 residues.

The J gene is TRBJ2-2, the V gene TRBV10-3, with TRBD2 matching 14 bases. V gave up 0 bases and J gave up 7 bases; unmatched junction bases: 4. CDR1 is ENHRY and CDR2 is SYGVKD in the germline V gene. CDR3 length equals 17 residues. The CDR3 nucleotides are TGTGCCATCAGTGAGTCGGGGACTAGCGGGAGTTTCGGGGAGCTGTTTTTT. It encodes CAISESGTSGSFGELFF.

The chain uses TRBV5-1 and TRBJ1-1; D not resolved. This CDR3 has 16 amino acids. V lost 1 base and J 7 bases, leaving 20 bases between the germline ends. Germline loops: CDR1 SGHRS, CDR2 YFSETQ. CDR3 amino acids: CASSLLAEGTIYEAFF. The DNA of the CDR3 is TGCGCCAGCAGCTTGTTGGCAGAAGGTACGATTTATGAAGCTTTCTTT.

This clone was seen once. The CDR3 DNA is TGTGCCAGCAGCCAAAGGACAGGGAACTACGAGCAGTACTTC. It encodes CASSQRTGNYEQYF. The rearrangement links TRBV4-2 to TRBJ2-7; 8 nucleotides agree with TRBD1. Per the germline V gene, CDR1 is LGHNA and CDR2 is YNFKEQ. This CDR3 comprises 14 residues. Losses at the gene ends were 2 bases for V and 3 bases for J; bases not matched to a gene: 3.

The CDR3, as DNA: TGTGCCAGCAGCTCGGACAGGGGCAATCAGCCCCAGCATTTT. Protein sequence: CASSSDRGNQPQHF. The chain employs TRBV5-4 and TRBJ1-5, with 8 bases fitting TRBD1. CDR3 length equals 14 residues. The V gene end was trimmed by 3 bases and the J gene end by 2 bases; junction bases not matched to a gene: 1. Germline V lookup: CDR1 SGHNT, CDR2 YYREEE (reference sequence).

The chain recombines TRBV7-9 with TRBJ1-1; 8 nucleotides match TRBD1. V was pared by 5 bases and J by 5 bases, with 13 bases of the junction left unmatched. From germline, CDR1 is SEHNR and CDR2 FQNEAQ (reference sequence). The CDR3 totals 16 residues. CDR3 sequence (DNA): TGTGCCAGCAGCCCCAAGCCGGGACAGGTGATAACTGAAGCTTTCTTT. It specifies CASSPKPGQVITEAFF.

This chain joins TRBV7-6 and TRBJ2-7, with 10 bases that match TRBD2. V gave up 5 bases and J gave up 4 bases; unmatched junction bases: 8. The CDR3 covers 15 residues. CDR1 is SGHVS and CDR2 is FNYEAQ in the germline V gene. CDR3 coding DNA: TGTGCCAGCAGCATCCATCTAGCGGGAGCGTACGAGCAGTACTTC. It codes for CASSIHLAGAYEQYF.

The gene calls are TRBV19 and TRBJ2-5; 14 bases align to TRBD2. The CDR3 spans 16 residues. After removal of 5 bases from V and 5 bases from J, the junction contained 7 bases not matched to a gene. Germline V gene lookup returns CDR1 LNHDA and CDR2 SQIVND (reference sequence). This chain's CDR3 is CASSETSGRALETQYF. DNA for the CDR3: TGTGCCAGTAGTGAGACTAGCGGGAGGGCCCTTGAGACCCAGTACTTC.

This clone was counted only a few times. V gene TRBV6-5 combines with J gene TRBJ1-5; D is uncertain. This CDR3 has 13 amino acids. Between the trimmed V and J ends, which lost 6 bases and 5 bases, there was a span of 11 bases. CDR1 is MNHEY, CDR2 SVGAGI, per germline. The CDR3 bases are TGTGCCAGCAGGATGCGGGTGGATCAGCCCCAGCATTTT. It codes for CASRMRVDQPQHF.

V gene TRBV9 combines with J gene TRBJ1-4, with 8 positions matching TRBD1. The germline gives CDR1 SGDLS, CDR2 YYNGEE. V lost 4 bases and J lost 4; bases outside the gene matches: 3. This CDR3 region has 14 residues. The CDR3 DNA reads TGTGCCAGCAGCTATGGACAGGGTAATGAAAAACTGTTTTTT. This sequence encodes CASSYGQGNEKLFF.

The V call is TRBV19, the J call TRBJ2-5; 8 nucleotides align to TRBD2. Per the germline V gene, CDR1 is LNHDA and CDR2 is SQIVND (reference sequence). V shed 6 bases, J shed 5 bases, and the junction held 11 bases outside the gene matches. The CDR3 runs 15 residues. CDR3 DNA: TGTGCCAGTAGGAGGACTAGCCGGGGAGGGGAGACCCAGTACTTC. Translated, it gives CASRRTSRGGETQYF. The entire variable domain, with the rest obtained from reference TRBV19 and TRBJ2-5, is as follows: DGGITQSPKYLFRKEGQNVTLSCEQNLNHDAMYWYRQDPGQGLRLIYYSQIVNDFQKGDIAEGYSVSREKKESFPLTVTSAQKNPTAFYLCASRRTSRGGETQYFGPGTRLLVL.

The rearrangement links TRBV11-2 to TRBJ2-1, with TRBD2 identical over 8 bases. Unmatched junction bases numbered 10, after V lost 4 bases and J lost 5 bases. The germline V gene has CDR1 SGHAT and CDR2 FQNNGV. The CDR3 is 16 residues long. In nucleotides, the CDR3 is TGTGCCAGCAGCTGGATATGGAGCGGGAGCCACAATGAGCAGTTCTTC. Its translation is CASSWIWSGSHNEQFF.

As DNA, the CDR3 is TGCAGCGTGGGGACTAGGGTCACAGATACGCAGTATTTT. Translating gives CSVGTRVTDTQYF. The J gene is TRBJ2-3, the V gene TRBV29-1; TRBD2 aligns across 8 bases. The length of the CDR3 is 13 residues. Trimming cost V 6 bases and J 2 bases; bases outside gene matches: 4. Germline V gives CDR1 SQVTM, CDR2 ANQGSEA.

The V call is TRBV6-1, the J call TRBJ2-7; no clear D gene. The V gene's germline CDR1 is MNHNS and CDR2 SASEGT. Trimming took off 1 base at V and 7 bases at J, with 20 bases between the two ends. This CDR3 is 16 amino acids long. The CDR3 coding sequence is TGTGCCAGCAGTGAAGAGCTCCGACCCCCCCCGTGGGAGCAGTACTTC. Translated: CASSEELRPPPWEQYF.

V gene TRBV4-2 combines with J gene TRBJ2-7; D not certain. The CDR3 is 14 amino acids. Germline-derived CDR1 and CDR2 are LGHNA and YNFKEQ. Deletions cut 0 bases from V and 5 bases from J, with 11 bases between. CDR3 region: CASSQDQRNDEQYF. In DNA form, the CDR3 reads TGTGCCAGCAGCCAAGATCAAAGGAACGACGAGCAGTACTTC.

The chain joins TRBV19 to TRBJ1-2; D remains ambiguous. Germline V gene data show CDR1 as LNHDA and CDR2 as SQIVND (reference sequence). V shed 7 bases and J shed 3 bases, with 24 bases lying between them. The CDR3 covers 17 residues. The CDR3 region has the DNA TGTGCCAGTACAATCGGAAGGTGGAGAGACTCTTACTATGGCTACACCTTC. It yields the protein CASTIGRWRDSYYGYTF.

The chain uses TRBV27 and TRBJ2-1; possibly TRBD2 for D (5 bases). CDR1 and CDR2 from the germline V gene are MNHEY and SMNVEV (reference sequence). The CDR3 has 13 residues. Trimming shortened V by 4 bases and J by 9 bases, and 13 bases separated the two germline ends. CDR3 DNA sequence: TGTGCCAGCAGTTCGGACTTATACGGTGAGCAGTTCTTC. It codes for CASSSDLYGEQFF.

The chain uses TRBV2 and TRBJ2-3; the D gene is possibly TRBD1 (6 bases). V was trimmed by 6 bases and J by 1 base, leaving 11 bases between them. The CDR3 is 14 residues long. The germline gives CDR1 SNHLY, CDR2 FYNNEI. This CDR3 is CASSLQGRTDTQYF. The CDR3 DNA follows: TGTGCCAGCAGCCTTCAGGGGCGCACAGATACGCAGTATTTT.